The T cell receptor beta chain under discussion was sequenced for a study of shared clonotypes between healthy human individuals. Of note for this clone: Its antigen is as yet unknown.

Donors, without exception, were Caucasian adults residing in Nashville, Tennessee. Broader study findings: Approximately 5.4% of naive CD4 clonotypes were common to a handful of donors.

CDR1 SNHLY and CDR2 FYNNEI come from the germline V gene. There are 16 residues in the CDR3. J lost 6 bases, V lost 4 bases, and 10 bases had no gene match. Produced via immunoSEQ multiplex PCR; TCRdb's table is partial and in-frame only. Of about 2 million clones detected, 85% to 95% appear once; the ten largest clones hold roughly 0.13%. Sequenced: naive CD4+ T cells sorted from blood. Subset noted: CD45RA+ positively selected. The receptor was derived from a man younger than 35 in good health. The chain combines TRBV2 with TRBJ2-7, with 12 bases matching TRBD1. The CDR3: CASSVGLGQGAVEQYF. The DNA for the CDR3 is TGTGCCAGCAGTGTGGGGTTGGGACAGGGGGCTGTCGAGCAGTACTTC.